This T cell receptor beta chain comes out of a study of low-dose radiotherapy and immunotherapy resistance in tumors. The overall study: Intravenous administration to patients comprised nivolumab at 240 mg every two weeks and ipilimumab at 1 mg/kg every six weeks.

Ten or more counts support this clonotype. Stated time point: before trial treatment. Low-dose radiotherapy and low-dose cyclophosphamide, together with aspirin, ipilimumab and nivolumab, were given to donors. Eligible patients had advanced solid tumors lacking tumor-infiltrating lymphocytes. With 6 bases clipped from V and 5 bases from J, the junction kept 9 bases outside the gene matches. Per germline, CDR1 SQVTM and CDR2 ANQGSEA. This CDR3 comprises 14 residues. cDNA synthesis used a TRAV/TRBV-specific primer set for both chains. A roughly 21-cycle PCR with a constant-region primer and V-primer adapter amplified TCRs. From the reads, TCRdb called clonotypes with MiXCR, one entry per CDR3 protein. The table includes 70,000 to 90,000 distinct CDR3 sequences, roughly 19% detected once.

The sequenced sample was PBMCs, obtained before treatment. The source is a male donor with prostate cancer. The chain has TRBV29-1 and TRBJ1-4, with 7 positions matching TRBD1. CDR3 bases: TGCAGCGTCAGGGGGACAGCGTTCAATGAAAAACTGTTTTTT. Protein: CSVRGTAFNEKLFF.